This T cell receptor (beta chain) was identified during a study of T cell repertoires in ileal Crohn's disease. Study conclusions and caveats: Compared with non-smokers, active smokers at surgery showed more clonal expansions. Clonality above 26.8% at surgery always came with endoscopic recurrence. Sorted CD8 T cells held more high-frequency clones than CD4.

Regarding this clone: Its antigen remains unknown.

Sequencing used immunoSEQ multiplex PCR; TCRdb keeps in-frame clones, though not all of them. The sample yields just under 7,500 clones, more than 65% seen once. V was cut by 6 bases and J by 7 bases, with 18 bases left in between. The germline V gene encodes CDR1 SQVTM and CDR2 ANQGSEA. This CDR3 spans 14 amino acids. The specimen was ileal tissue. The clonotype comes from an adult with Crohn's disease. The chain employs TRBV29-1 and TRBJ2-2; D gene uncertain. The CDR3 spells CSVPGSSFGGELFF. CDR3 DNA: TGCAGCGTCCCCGGGTCGAGCTTCGGCGGGGAGCTGTTTTTT.